The clone carrying this TCR beta chain has at least ten counts. V lost 2 bases and J lost 1; bases outside the gene matches: 1. This CDR3 contains 14 residues. Germline values: CDR1 SGHKS, CDR2 YYEKEE (reference sequence). This entry is derived from a study of regulatory T cells in long-lasting Graves disease. Time point indicated: newly diagnosed GD, antithyroid drugs for less than 3 months. Making the TCR library involved RNA that had been extracted from PBMCs. Both iRepertoire HTBI primers and Arm-PCR of CDR3 regions were used to build the TCR beta libraries. TCRdb reprocessed the multiplex PCR reads with MiXCR, giving one entry per CDR3 protein. In the table there are roughly 320,000 distinct CDR3 sequences, roughly 17% of which are singletons. This same sample was also taken into another study, of T cells in Graves' hyperthyroidism and ophthalmopathy. This second report adds: The HTBI set primed first-round TCR CDR3 RT-PCR.

This TCR was recovered from a man aged 40-49 years with Graves disease. The chain employs TRBV5-5 and TRBJ2-5; 8 bases map to TRBD1. The specimen comprised peripheral blood mononuclear cells (PBMCs), sampled at new diagnosis, from a patient treated with antithyroid drugs. The DNA for the CDR3 is TGTGCCAGCAGCTTCACAGGGGGCCAAGAGACCCAGTACTTC. This translates into CASSFTGGQETQYF.